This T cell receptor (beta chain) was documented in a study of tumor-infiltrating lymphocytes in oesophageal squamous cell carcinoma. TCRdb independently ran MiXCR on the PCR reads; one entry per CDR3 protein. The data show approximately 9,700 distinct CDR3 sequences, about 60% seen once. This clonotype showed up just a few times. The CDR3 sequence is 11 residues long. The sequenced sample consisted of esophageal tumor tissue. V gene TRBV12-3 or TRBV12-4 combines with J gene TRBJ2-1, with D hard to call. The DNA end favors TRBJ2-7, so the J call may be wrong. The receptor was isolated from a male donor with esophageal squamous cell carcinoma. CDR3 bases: TGTGCCAGCAGTTCCTACTACGAGCAGTACTTC. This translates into CASSSYYEQYF.